The present T cell receptor beta chain was sequenced within a study of response to subunit inactivated influenza vaccine. TCRdb processed the RT-PCR reads anew with MiXCR; each CDR3 protein has one entry. The data hold hundreds of thousands of distinct CDR3 sequences, with 10% to 15% observed a single time. This clonotype showed up just a few times. Its antigen remains unidentified. CDR3 length: 15 residues. Germline V CDR1 and CDR2: MNHEY, SVGEGT. With V trimmed by 0 bases and J by 1 base, 0 bases remained unmatched. Study-level findings and limits: Authors proposed each seasonal influenza vaccination draws in few new T cells.

Here the sequenced sample was PBMCs from blood, taken on the day of vaccination. The genes are TRBV6-2 or TRBV6-3 and TRBJ2-3; 8 nucleotides line up with TRBD1. The TCR sequence derives from a man aged 45 to 65 who received an inactivated influenza vaccine. CDR3 protein: CASSYSGQGTDTQYF. In nucleotides, the CDR3 is TGTGCCAGCAGTTACTCGGGACAGGGCACAGATACGCAGTATTTT.